Included here is one TCR beta chain sequence, with context. One entry per CDR3 protein results from TCRdb running MiXCR on the PCR reads. Of some 10,000 distinct CDR3 sequences in the sample, roughly 60% were seen once. This specimen comes from a study of CD4 and CD8 cells across lung adenocarcinoma regions. V lost 4 bases to trimming and J lost 4 bases, with 11 bases between them. Germline CDR1 is MNHNS and CDR2 is SASEGT. There are 14 residues in the CDR3. Localized lung adenocarcinoma, a non-small cell lung cancer, affected the donors. Specimen: CD8+ T cells from the margin of a lung tumor. The chain links TRBV6-1 to TRBJ2-1; D gene uncertain. This clonotype originated in a male donor with lung adenocarcinoma. The CD4 and CD8 labels of this study may be unreliable. CDR3 protein: CASSGRAVYNEQFF. Here the CDR3 DNA reads TGTGCCAGCAGTGGTCGAGCAGTTTACAATGAGCAGTTCTTC.